This T cell receptor (beta chain) emerged from a study of OX40 agonist ivuxolimab in advanced cancers. For the wider study: Ivuxolimab was an agonistic, fully human IgG2 monoclonal antibody directed against OX40 (CD134), a costimulatory receptor. Patients were allowed to have had prior anti-PD-1, anti-PD-L1 or anti-CTLA-4 therapy, and 40% of the dose-escalation patients had been treated with checkpoint inhibitors. The point of sequencing TCRbeta in the periphery was to test whether ivuxolimab changed TCR sequence diversity and drove clonal T-cell expansion. Of the roughly 52 dose-escalation patients, hepatocellular carcinoma was present in approximately 20, melanoma in around 15, renal cell carcinoma in 9 and head and neck cancer in 9. The paper covers the monotherapy dose-escalation part of the phase I ivuxolimab trial, which included N ≈ 50 patients. Intravenous ivuxolimab was administered to patients every 2 weeks at six dose levels: 0.01, 0.1, 0.3, 1.5, 3 and 10 mg/kg. Three dose-escalation patients achieved partial responses, one with hepatocellular carcinoma and two with cutaneous melanoma. A male proportion of 70% to 90% and a mean age of 60 years, ranging from about 23 to 90, were recorded for the dose-escalation cohort. Summary of the overall study and its limitations: In the 0.1-3.0 mg/kg groups, partial responders had among the lowest normalized peripheral clonal expansion, particularly in CD8+ T cells. At doses of 0.1 to 3.0 mg/kg, clonal expansion of both CD4+ and CD8+ blood T cells was observed from baseline to week 6. Low levels of normalized T-cell clonal expansion were also seen in some nonresponding patients. On average, CD8+ T cells showed more expanded clones than CD4+ T cells after ivuxolimab. Antigen specificity was not determined for the clonally expanded peripheral T cells.

Genomic DNA was isolated from the sorted cells so that the TCRbeta CDR3 region could be sequenced. The immunoSEQ Assay was used to sequence the TCRbeta CDR3 regions. Entries here come from immuneACCESS through TCRdb and include only in-frame sequences with V and J called. Some clones fail to appear in such tables; in the studies checked, an unresolved V gene covers under half of the shortfall, and the cause of the remainder is unknown. Recorded for this sample are about 40,000 clones; around 82% of them occurred a single time. Roughly 1.8% of the sample is in the top ten clones. CDR1 SGHTA and CDR2 FQGNSA are derived from the germline V gene. The CDR3, from cysteine to phenylalanine, totals 15 residues. The retained sequence is limited to the CDR3, 45 bases, with the frame set at the first base. V is shortened by 4 bases, J by 9 bases, and the region joining them spans 21 bases. Patients with a history of autoimmune disease or receiving systemic immunosuppression were excluded from the trial. Peripheral blood for TCR sequencing was drawn from every dose cohort at baseline, at cycle 4 day 1 and at cycle 7 day 1. The samples were taken from a phase I, first-in-human, multicenter, open-label dose-escalation trial of ivuxolimab. Adults with locally advanced or metastatic melanoma, renal cell carcinoma, hepatocellular carcinoma or head and neck squamous cell carcinoma were enrolled in the trial. Before TCR sequencing, CD4+ T cells and CD8+ T cells from peripheral blood were sorted into separate populations.

Note on this clone: The target of this receptor is not known. No much larger clone exists at a distance of one base, and base qualities are not known.

This specimen consisted of CD4+ or CD8+ T cells sorted from blood, obtained in a trial of the OX40 agonist ivuxolimab. The TCR sequence derives from an adult with an advanced solid tumor such as melanoma, head and neck, liver or kidney cancer. The sequence links TRBV7-2 to TRBJ2-5, with the D call tentatively TRBD1 or TRBD2, each fitting 6 bases. The encoded CDR3 is CASSSRPGEETPQYF. In nucleotide form, the sequence is TGTGCCAGCAGCTCTCGCCCAGGGGAGGAGACCCCCCAGTACTTC. The entire variable domain, with the stretches around the CDR3 drawn from the reference TRBV7-2 and TRBJ2-5 proteins, is GAGVSQSPSNKVTEKGKDVELRCDPISGHTALYWYRQSLGQGLEFLIYFQGNSAPDKSGLPSDRFSAERTGGSVSTLTIQRTQQEDSAVYLCASSSRPGEETPQYFGPGTRLLVL.